These T cell receptor beta chains were read from a single sample in a study of CD8+ T cells in alopecia areata. Measured with immunoSEQ multiplex PCR; TCRdb has only the in-frame clones, and not every one. This table holds 170,000 or so clones, around 60% found once. This material consisted of CD4+ T cells sorted from blood, taken at week 0. These receptors all stem from a human donor with alopecia areata. The CDR3 runs from the conserved cysteine through the conserved F or W. The D gene is left open where the match is weak. Only part of the rows carry a size: once, few, many, or a class if the clone is expanded.

D	length	size	V	J	CDR3	DNA
NA	15	few	TRBV30	TRBJ2-2	CAWMEGQRITGELFF	TGTGCCTGGATGGAGGGACAGCGAATTACCGGGGAGCTGTTTTTT
TRBD2	14	NA	TRBV5-1	TRBJ2-1	CASSRDYTYNEQFF	TGCGCCAGCAGCCGGGACTACACTTACAATGAGCAGTTCTTC
NA	17	NA	TRBV10-3	TRBJ2-2	CAISEGSLRADTGELFF	TGTGCCATCAGTGAGGGAAGTTTGAGGGCAGACACCGGGGAGCTGTTTTTT
TRBD1	12	NA	TRBV30	TRBJ2-7	CAWKGRGYEQYF	TGTGCCTGGAAGGGCAGGGGGTACGAGCAGTACTTC
NA	11	NA	TRBV30	TRBJ1-1	CAGLVNTEAFF	TGTGCCGGCCTTGTAAACACTGAAGCTTTCTTT
NA	12	NA	TRBV6-4	TRBJ2-6	CASSGGANVLTF	TGTGCCAGCAGTGGTGGGGCCAACGTCCTGACTTTC
NA	14	NA	TRBV5-1	TRBJ2-7	CASSRDPSSGEQYF	TGCGCCAGCAGTCGGGACCCCTCCTCGGGTGAGCAGTACTTC
NA	13	NA	TRBV5-1	TRBJ2-6	CASSSTGANVLTF	TGCGCCAGCAGCTCGACTGGGGCCAACGTCCTGACTTTC
TRBD2	16	few	TRBV7-8	TRBJ2-2	CASSSRGQRGVGELFF	TGTGCCAGCAGCTCCCGAGGGCAGCGGGGAGTGGGGGAGCTGTTTTTT
TRBD2	17	few	TRBV4-2	TRBJ2-3	CASSQVAGGTSTDTQYF	TGTGCCAGCAGCCAAGTGGCCGGGGGGACTAGCACAGATACGCAGTATTTT
NA	13	few	TRBV29-1	TRBJ2-2	CSADSSNTGELFF	TGCAGCGCCGACAGTTCGAACACCGGGGAGCTGTTTTTT
NA	15	NA	TRBV5-1	TRBJ2-3	CASSWGAGATDTQYF	TGCGCCAGCAGCTGGGGGGCCGGAGCCACAGATACGCAGTATTTT
TRBD1	13	NA	TRBV29-1	TRBJ1-5	CSVQGQGDQPQHF	TGCAGCGTTCAAGGACAGGGGGATCAGCCCCAGCATTTT
NA	12	NA	TRBV28	TRBJ2-3	CASSAQLDTQYF	TGTGCCAGCAGTGCCCAATTAGATACGCAGTATTTT
TRBD1	13	NA	TRBV30	TRBJ1-6	CAWSGQGGSPLHF	TGTGCCTGGTCGGGACAGGGGGGTTCACCCCTCCACTTT
NA	13	NA	TRBV5-6	TRBJ2-5	CASSWGSQETQYF	TGTGCCAGCAGTTGGGGGAGTCAAGAGACCCAGTACTTC
TRBD1	16	few	TRBV6-5	TRBJ2-1	CASSYSGQGTYNEQFF	TGTGCCAGCAGTTACTCGGGACAGGGTACCTACAATGAGCAGTTCTTC
TRBD2	14	NA	TRBV30	TRBJ2-5	CAWSVRLAGGTQYF	TGTGCCTGGAGTGTACGACTAGCTGGTGGGACCCAGTACTTC
NA	12	NA	TRBV29-1	TRBJ2-2	CSAGVNTGELFF	TGCAGCGCAGGGGTGAACACCGGGGAGCTGTTTTTT
TRBD1	15	few	TRBV6-1	TRBJ1-6	CASESQGARNSPLHF	TGTGCCAGCGAAAGCCAGGGGGCCCGAAATTCACCCCTCCACTTT
NA	15	few	TRBV29-1	TRBJ2-1	CSVATGGVTGLEQFF	TGCAGCGTTGCCACGGGGGGTGTGACAGGTCTCGAGCAGTTCTTC
TRBD2	15	NA	TRBV30	TRBJ2-2	CAWSVVGGTAGELFF	TGTGCCTGGAGTGTCGTGGGGGGGACCGCCGGGGAGCTGTTTTTT
TRBD1	14	NA	TRBV6-1	TRBJ2-1	CASTGQRSYNEQFF	TGTGCCAGCACGGGACAGAGGAGCTACAATGAGCAGTTCTTC
TRBD1	17	NA	TRBV4-1	TRBJ2-4	CASSQARGQGVKNIQYF	TGCGCCAGCAGCCAAGCTCGAGGACAGGGCGTCAAAAACATTCAGTACTTC
NA	11	NA	TRBV30	TRBJ2-3	CAWRRGDTQYF	TGTGCCTGGAGAAGGGGGGATACGCAGTATTTT
NA	14	once	TRBV7-3	TRBJ1-6	CASSQGPYNSPLHF	TGTGCCAGCAGCCAGGGACCGTATAATTCACCCCTCCACTTT
TRBD1	15	NA	TRBV4-2	TRBJ1-5	CASSQDGDRNQPQHF	TGTGCCAGCAGCCAAGACGGGGACAGAAATCAGCCCCAGCATTTT
TRBD1	15	NA	TRBV6-5	TRBJ1-6	CASSFSLTGSSPLHF	TGTGCCAGCAGTTTTTCTCTGACAGGGTCATCACCCCTCCACTTT
TRBD1	17	NA	TRBV7-9	TRBJ2-7	CASSLAQPGTVLYEQYF	TGTGCCAGCAGCTTAGCCCAGCCAGGGACAGTCCTCTACGAGCAGTACTTC
NA	13	few	TRBV29-1	TRBJ1-5	CSASGASNQPQHF	TGCAGCGCATCAGGGGCTAGCAATCAGCCCCAGCATTTT
NA	14	NA	TRBV30	TRBJ1-6	CAWSVGGRGSPLHF	TGTGCCTGGAGTGTTGGGGGAAGAGGGTCACCCCTCCACTTT
TRBD1	17	once	TRBV29-1	TRBJ2-1	CSARGFTQDRLYTEQFF	TGCAGCGCCCGGGGCTTCACCCAGGACAGGCTTTACACTGAGCAGTTCTTC
NA	16	NA	TRBV18	TRBJ1-3	CASSPPGGISGNTIYF	TGTGCCAGCTCGCCTCCGGGCGGAATCTCTGGAAACACCATATATTTT